The T cell receptor (beta chain) under discussion was sequenced for a study of OX40 agonist ivuxolimab in advanced cancers. Background on the study: Age averaged about 62 years (range about 23 to 85), and less than 85% were male. Findings and limits, study-wide: In the 0.1 to 3.0 mg/kg range, CD4+ and CD8+ blood T cells had expanded clonally by week 6.

Regarding this clone: As yet, its antigen is unknown.

Trimming took 5 bases from V and 1 from J; bases not matched to a gene: 7. Germline loops: CDR1 SNHLY, CDR2 FYNNEI. The CDR3 consists of 15 residues. This table comes from immunoSEQ multiplex PCR, and its TCRdb copy is limited to in-frame clones, with some not included. This sample yields some 62,000 clones, of which 79% are seen a single time; about 11% belongs to the top ten. The source of this sequence is an adult with an advanced solid tumor such as melanoma, head and neck, liver or kidney cancer. The sample consisted of CD4+ or CD8+ T cells sorted from blood, taken in a trial of the OX40 agonist ivuxolimab. The chain couples TRBV2 to TRBJ1-1; 7 nucleotides match TRBD1. This chain's CDR3 is CASSPPRDRNTEAFF. CDR3 DNA: TGTGCCAGCAGTCCACCCCGGGACAGGAACACTGAAGCTTTCTTT.